The clone carrying this T cell receptor beta chain appeared once. Its antigen is unknown. This sample is part of a study of T cell repertoires in cytomegalovirus infection. Study-level background: In public TCR beta signatures, there were indications of both CMV infection and matching HLA type.

Study-level results: CMV-specific TCR beta clonotypes restricted by HLA-C were the ones dominating the ex vivo response. Pooled public TCR beta family frequency picked out CMV carriers with the relevant HLA.

The V segment lost 5 bases and the J segment 7 bases; nucleotides outside the gene matches: 10. CDR1 SGHTA and CDR2 FQGNSA come from the germline V gene. There are 14 residues in the CDR3. Each CDR3 protein gets one entry after TCRdb re-called the reads with MiXCR. This repertoire shows more than 400,000 distinct CDR3 sequences, more than 20% found once; its top ten account for 13%. What was sequenced was PBMCs. The origin of this receptor is a human donor in good health (CMV status not recorded). Some clones in this sample may be carry-over from other donors' samples. The chain is built from TRBV7-2 and TRBJ2-5, with 7 bases matching TRBD1. The chain's CDR3 is CASSTNRGLGTQYF. The CDR3, as DNA: TGTGCCAGCAGCACCAACAGGGGCCTGGGGACCCAGTACTTC.